This T cell receptor beta chain was observed in a study of blood T cell repertoires in COVID-19. This table comes from immunoSEQ multiplex PCR, and its TCRdb copy is limited to in-frame clones, with some not included. The table has some 110,000 clones, approximately 85% seen once; the top ten hold about 3%. The CDR3 loop spans 12 amino acids. Germline CDR1 is MNHEY and CDR2 is SMNVEV (reference sequence). Trimming removed 8 bases from V and 6 bases from J, with 10 bases in between. Input material: peripheral blood. The gene calls are TRBV27 and TRBJ2-2, with D uncertain. The TCR comes from a woman aged 80 or older with COVID-19, enrolled during active disease. In DNA, the CDR3 is TGTGCCAGCGGGCCTCTCGCCGGGGAGCTGTTTTTT. Amino acids: CASGPLAGELFF.